This is a list of T cell receptor beta chains from one sample in a study of spatial heterogeneity in lung cancer. From the 5' RACE reads, TCRdb called clonotypes with MiXCR, one entry per CDR3 protein. The profile shows 2,500 to 3,000 distinct CDR3 sequences, around 12% of them singletons. This specimen consisted of lung tumor tissue, obtained at surgery. The receptor source for this set is a male donor with early-stage non-small cell lung cancer. Each CDR3 is given with its conserved first and last residue. Each record gives: clone size, D gene, J gene, V gene, CDR3 protein, CDR3 DNA. D genes are given only for firm matches. The size of a clone is reported for some rows only, either as once, few or many, or as a class for expanded clones.

size: medium-sized; D: TRBD1; J: TRBJ2-5; V: TRBV6-6; CDR3: CASINRGHHQETQYF; DNA: TGTGCCAGCATTAACAGGGGGCACCACCAAGAGACCCAGTACTTC
size: .; D: TRBD2; J: TRBJ2-7; V: TRBV27; CDR3: CASPGRTSGSYEQYF; DNA: TGTGCCAGCCCTGGACGGACTAGCGGTTCCTACGAGCAGTACTTC
size: medium-sized; D: .; J: TRBJ2-3; V: TRBV3-1; CDR3: CASSQGRSDKTGTDTQYF; DNA: TGTGCCAGCAGCCAAGGAAGGTCGGATAAAACAGGCACAGATACGCAGTATTTT
size: .; D: .; J: TRBJ1-1; V: TRBV7-2; CDR3: CASSPQTGSTEAFF; DNA: TGTGCCAGCAGCCCACAGACAGGTAGCACTGAAGCTTTCTTT
size: few; D: .; J: TRBJ1-1; V: TRBV9; CDR3: CASSVVSQNTEAFF; DNA: TGTGCCAGCAGCGTAGTGTCCCAGAACACTGAAGCTTTCTTT
size: .; D: .; J: TRBJ1-5; V: TRBV28; CDR3: CASSPRRWGNQPQHF; DNA: TGTGCCAGCAGTCCCAGACGGTGGGGCAATCAGCCCCAGCATTTT
size: medium-sized; D: TRBD1; J: TRBJ2-5; V: TRBV7-2; CDR3: CASSLATGTVETQYF; DNA: TGTGCCAGCAGCTTAGCGACCGGGACAGTTGAGACCCAGTACTTC
size: medium-sized; D: .; J: TRBJ2-2; V: TRBV7-2; CDR3: CASSLGGSNTGELFF; DNA: TGTGCCAGCAGCTTAGGGGGATCGAACACCGGGGAGCTGTTTTTT
size: many; D: .; J: TRBJ2-5; V: TRBV11-2; CDR3: CASSLVTLGETQYF; DNA: TGTGCCAGCAGCTTAGTTACGTTAGGGGAGACCCAGTACTTC
size: medium-sized; D: .; J: TRBJ1-6; V: TRBV7-3; CDR3: CASSFKNSSPLHF; DNA: TGTGCCAGCAGCTTCAAGAATAGTTCACCCCTCCACTTT
size: medium-sized; D: .; J: TRBJ2-5; V: TRBV7-9; CDR3: CASSFAGHQETQYF; DNA: TGTGCCAGCAGCTTTGCCGGACACCAAGAGACCCAGTACTTC
size: few; D: .; J: TRBJ1-6; V: TRBV2; CDR3: CASSDPGSVYNSPLHF; DNA: TGTGCCAGCAGTGATCCGGGGAGCGTTTATAATTCACCCCTCCACTTT
size: .; D: TRBD2; J: TRBJ2-2; V: TRBV18; CDR3: CASSPPSGSTGELFF; DNA: TGTGCCAGCTCACCGCCTAGCGGGTCCACCGGGGAGCTGTTTTTT
size: .; D: TRBD2; J: TRBJ2-1; V: TRBV29-1; CDR3: CSVNSGGTSYNEQFF; DNA: TGCAGCGTAAATAGCGGGGGGACGTCCTACAATGAGCAGTTCTTC
size: .; D: TRBD2; J: TRBJ2-5; V: TRBV5-1; CDR3: CASSSGTTGQETQYF; DNA: TGCGCCAGCAGCTCCGGGACTACGGGCCAAGAGACCCAGTACTTC
size: medium-sized; D: .; J: TRBJ2-1; V: TRBV20-1; CDR3: CSAGDSYNEQFF; DNA: TGCAGTGCTGGTGACAGTTACAATGAGCAGTTCTTC
size: medium-sized; D: TRBD1; J: TRBJ2-5; V: TRBV28; CDR3: CASSFVGQGRETQYF; DNA: TGTGCCAGCAGTTTTGTCGGACAGGGAAGAGAGACCCAGTACTTC
size: medium-sized; D: .; J: TRBJ1-4; V: TRBV20-1; CDR3: CSTSSGQREKLFF; DNA: TGCAGTACTAGTTCCGGACAGCGAGAAAAACTGTTTTTT
size: medium-sized; D: .; J: TRBJ2-1; V: TRBV20-1; CDR3: CSARASSGVEQFF; DNA: TGCAGTGCTAGAGCCTCCAGCGGCGTTGAGCAGTTCTTC
size: medium-sized; D: .; J: TRBJ1-5; V: TRBV7-6; CDR3: CASSLSVNQPQHF; DNA: TGTGCCAGCAGCTTATCAGTAAATCAGCCCCAGCATTTT
size: medium-sized; D: TRBD2; J: TRBJ2-2; V: TRBV7-9; CDR3: CASSASAGADTGELFF; DNA: TGTGCCAGCAGCGCATCAGCGGGAGCGGACACCGGGGAGCTGTTTTTT
size: few; D: .; J: TRBJ1-5; V: TRBV28; CDR3: CASTRDGNQPQHF; DNA: TGTGCCAGCACCCGGGACGGCAATCAGCCCCAGCATTTT
size: many; D: TRBD2; J: TRBJ2-7; V: TRBV5-1; CDR3: CASSGSGGGPREQYF; DNA: TGCGCCAGCAGCGGTAGCGGGGGAGGCCCTAGAGAGCAGTACTTC
size: medium-sized; D: .; J: TRBJ2-1; V: TRBV6-2/TRBV6-3; CDR3: CASSYWVGNEQFF; DNA: TGTGCCAGCAGTTACTGGGTCGGGAATGAGCAGTTCTTC
size: .; D: TRBD2; J: TRBJ2-7; V: TRBV2; CDR3: CASSEASGGAYEQYF; DNA: TGTGCCAGCAGTGAAGCTAGCGGGGGGGCCTACGAGCAGTACTTC
size: medium-sized; D: .; J: TRBJ1-1; V: TRBV24-1; CDR3: CATSETGAPDLNTEAFF; DNA: TGTGCCACCAGCGAAACTGGGGCCCCAGACTTGAACACTGAAGCTTTCTTT
size: .; D: .; J: TRBJ2-1; V: TRBV6-1; CDR3: CASNHLWGDRSYNEQFF; DNA: TGTGCCAGCAATCACCTGTGGGGGGATCGCTCCTACAATGAGCAGTTCTTC
size: medium-sized; D: .; J: TRBJ2-7; V: TRBV7-2; CDR3: CASSLSPAAYEQYF; DNA: TGTGCCAGCAGCTTAAGCCCAGCAGCCTACGAGCAGTACTTC
size: medium-sized; D: .; J: TRBJ1-4; V: TRBV28; CDR3: CASSLYRVKGEKLFF; DNA: TGTGCCAGCAGCCTCTACAGGGTGAAAGGTGAAAAACTGTTTTTT
size: medium-sized; D: .; J: TRBJ1-5; V: TRBV19; CDR3: CASSIPRRAENQPQHF; DNA: TGTGCCAGTAGTATACCCCGACGGGCAGAAAATCAGCCCCAGCATTTT
size: many; D: .; J: TRBJ2-7; V: TRBV14; CDR3: CASSLLGGSSYEQYF; DNA: TGTGCCAGCAGCCTACTAGGGGGGAGCTCCTACGAGCAGTACTTC
size: .; D: .; J: TRBJ2-7; V: TRBV5-4; CDR3: CASSRDRHYEQYF; DNA: TGTGCCAGCAGCCGGGACCGTCACTACGAGCAGTACTTC
size: .; D: .; J: TRBJ2-7; V: TRBV20-1; CDR3: CGATLRDDSLPDYEQYF; DNA: TGCGGTGCTACCCTACGGGACGACTCCCTACCAGACTACGAGCAGTACTTC
size: many; D: .; J: TRBJ1-4; V: TRBV20-1; CDR3: CSARDEGNDEKLFF; DNA: TGCAGTGCTAGAGATGAGGGGAACGATGAAAAACTGTTTTTT
size: medium-sized; D: .; J: TRBJ2-2; V: TRBV5-1; CDR3: CASRTRDTGELFF; DNA: TGCGCCAGCAGAACTAGGGACACCGGGGAGCTGTTTTTT
size: .; D: TRBD2; J: TRBJ2-7; V: TRBV14; CDR3: CASSQFGGRAYEQYF; DNA: TGTGCCAGCAGCCAGTTTGGCGGGAGGGCCTACGAGCAGTACTTC
size: medium-sized; D: TRBD2; J: TRBJ2-4; V: TRBV5-4; CDR3: CASSYGLAGDRLAKNIQYF; DNA: TGTGCCAGCAGTTACGGACTAGCGGGGGACCGACTAGCCAAAAACATTCAGTACTTC
size: few; D: .; J: TRBJ2-3; V: TRBV5-1; CDR3: CASSLGQLLRDTQYF; DNA: TGCGCCAGCAGCTTGGGGCAGCTACTTAGGGATACGCAGTATTTT
size: .; D: .; J: TRBJ2-2; V: TRBV5-6; CDR3: CASSFIDGDSWTGELFF; DNA: TGTGCCAGCAGCTTTATCGACGGGGACTCGTGGACCGGGGAGCTGTTTTTT
size: many; D: .; J: TRBJ1-6; V: TRBV20-1; CDR3: CSARDPGRRSPLHF; DNA: TGCAGTGCTAGAGATCCGGGCAGGAGGTCACCCCTCCACTTT
size: medium-sized; D: .; J: TRBJ2-3; V: TRBV5-1; CDR3: CASTLRGTTADTQYF; DNA: TGCGCCAGCACATTAAGGGGGACCACGGCGGATACGCAGTATTTT